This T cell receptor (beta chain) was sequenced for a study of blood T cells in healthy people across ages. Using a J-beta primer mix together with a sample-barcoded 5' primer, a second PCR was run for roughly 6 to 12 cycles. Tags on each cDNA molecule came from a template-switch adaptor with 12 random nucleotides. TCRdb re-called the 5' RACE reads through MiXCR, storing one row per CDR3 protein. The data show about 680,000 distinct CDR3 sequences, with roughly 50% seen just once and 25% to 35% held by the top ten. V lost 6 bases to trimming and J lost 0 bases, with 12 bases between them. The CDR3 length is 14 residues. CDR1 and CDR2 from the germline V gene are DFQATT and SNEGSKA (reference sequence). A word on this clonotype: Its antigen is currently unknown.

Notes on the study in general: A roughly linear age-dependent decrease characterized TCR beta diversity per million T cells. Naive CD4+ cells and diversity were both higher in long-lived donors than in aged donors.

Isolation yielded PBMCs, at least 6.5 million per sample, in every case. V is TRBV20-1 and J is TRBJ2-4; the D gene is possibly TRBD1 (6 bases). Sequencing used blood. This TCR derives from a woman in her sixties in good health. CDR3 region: CSAKHREAKNIQYF. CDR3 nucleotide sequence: TGCAGTGCCAAACACAGGGAAGCCAAAAACATTCAGTACTTC.